These T cell receptor beta chains were read from a single sample in a study of blood T cell repertoires in COVID-19. Measured with immunoSEQ multiplex PCR; TCRdb has only the in-frame clones, and not every one. The sample yields about 180,000 clones, about four fifths seen once. The material sequenced was peripheral blood. These receptors came from a man aged 70 or older with active or convalescent COVID-19. The CDR3 runs from the conserved cysteine through the conserved F or W. The D gene is left open where the match is weak. Only part of the rows carry a size: once, few, many, or a class if the clone is expanded.

J | D | V | size | DNA | CDR3
TRBJ1-1 | TRBD1 | TRBV5-1 | NA | TGCGCCAGCAGCTTGATGACAGGGCTGAACACTGAAGCTTTCTTT | CASSLMTGLNTEAFF
TRBJ2-7 | NA | TRBV19 | NA | TGTGCCAGTAGTAAGGTTGAAGGTCAGGGCGAGCAGTACTTC | CASSKVEGQGEQYF
TRBJ1-5 | NA | TRBV19 | NA | TGTGCCAGTAGTATAGGAGGCTCAGGGGGCAATCAGCCCCAGCATTTT | CASSIGGSGGNQPQHF
TRBJ2-1 | TRBD2 | TRBV7-2 | once | TGTGCCAGCAGCTCGAGCGGGGGGTCGAACAATGAGCAGTTCTTC | CASSSSGGSNNEQFF
TRBJ2-2 | NA | TRBV5-4 | NA | TGTGCCAGCAGCAAAAGATCGGACATCGGGGAGCTGTTTTTT | CASSKRSDIGELFF
TRBJ2-3 | TRBD2 | TRBV2 | NA | TGTGCCAGCAGTACTAGCCCGGGAGGGCCACGCACAGATACGCAGTATTTT | CASSTSPGGPRTDTQYF
TRBJ1-6 | TRBD1 | TRBV30 | few | TGTGCCTGGAGTGGCGACAGGGGGTATTCACCCCTCCACTTT | CAWSGDRGYSPLHF
TRBJ1-2 | NA | TRBV9 | NA | TGTGCCAGCAGCGTAGTAGGGGCGTCCGTCGGCTACACCTTC | CASSVVGASVGYTF
TRBJ1-1 | NA | TRBV27 | NA | TGTGCCAGCAGTTTAGACATCAGGCAGGGCACTGAAGCTTTCTTT | CASSLDIRQGTEAFF
TRBJ1-2 | TRBD1 | TRBV11-2 | NA | TGTGCCAGCAGCCGAGACCGGGGCAGGGGGGCTTCCTATGGCTACACCTTC | CASSRDRGRGASYGYTF
TRBJ2-3 | NA | TRBV29-1 | NA | TGCAGCGTTATGTCGAGCACAGATACGCAGTATTTT | CSVMSSTDTQYF
TRBJ2-7 | NA | TRBV6-5 | once | TGTGCCAGCAGCCTGGACACCCGCTCCTACGAGCAGTACTTC | CASSLDTRSYEQYF
TRBJ1-4 | NA | TRBV2 | NA | TGTGCCAGCAGTGAAGCGGGGCTCGTTACTAATGAAAAACTGTTTTTT | CASSEAGLVTNEKLFF
TRBJ2-7 | NA | TRBV7-9 | NA | TGTGCCAGCAGCTTAACCACACAGGGATCCGAGCAGTACTTC | CASSLTTQGSEQYF